This is a list of T cell receptor beta chains from one sample in a study of blood T cell repertoires in COVID-19. The table came from immunoSEQ multiplex PCR; TCRdb's copy has only in-frame clones and leaves some out. The data show roughly 160,000 clones, roughly 80% seen once. Input material: PBMCs or T cells enriched from blood (not recorded which). The receptors were gathered from a woman aged 40 to 55 with acute COVID-19. Each CDR3 is given with its conserved first and last residue. The order of the fields is V gene, clone size, J gene, D gene, CDR3 DNA, CDR3 protein. A D gene is named only where the DNA matches it firmly. A row's size may be missing; if present it is once, few, many or a size class.

>TRBV29-1|NA|TRBJ1-1|NA
TGCAGCGTTGAAGAACAACCGAACACTGAAGCTTTCTTT
CSVEEQPNTEAFF
>TRBV6-5|NA|TRBJ1-4|NA
TGTGCCAGCGGAGGGCCGAGGGAAGAAAAACTGTTTTTT
CASGGPREEKLFF
>TRBV2|many|TRBJ2-3|TRBD2
TGTGCCAGCAGTGAACTCGCGGGAGGAGGTCGGGATACGCAGTATTTT
CASSELAGGGRDTQYF
>TRBV3-1/TRBV3-2|NA|TRBJ2-5|NA
TGTGCCAGCAGCCACAAGGGGGAGACCCAGTACTTC
CASSHKGETQYF
>TRBV5-6|NA|TRBJ1-1|NA
TGTGCCAGCAGCGCCCGGGCTGAAGCTTTCTTT
CASSARAEAFF
>TRBV6-5|NA|TRBJ2-6|NA
TGTGCCAGCCTACAGGGAAGTGGGGCCAACGTCCTGACTTTC
CASLQGSGANVLTF
>TRBV3-1/TRBV3-2|NA|TRBJ2-7|TRBD2
TGTGCCAGCAGCCAAGAAGGGACTAGCGGGTGGGTCGCGCAGTACTTC
CASSQEGTSGWVAQYF
>TRBV5-1|NA|TRBJ1-1|NA
TGCGCCAGCAGCTTGGCCCAGGGTAGGGCAGGATCTTTCTTT
CASSLAQGRAGSFF
>TRBV4-1|many|TRBJ2-3|NA
TGCGCCAGCAGCCTTTCACAGGGCAGCAGGGATACGCAGTATTTT
CASSLSQGSRDTQYF
>TRBV7-9|once|TRBJ2-5|TRBD2
TGTGCCAGCAGCAGCAGACTAGCGGTTCAAGAGACCCAGTACTTC
CASSSRLAVQETQYF
>TRBV11-3|NA|TRBJ1-1|NA
TGTGCCAGCAGCCCCGCGGCAAAAACGAACACTGAAGCTTTCTTT
CASSPAAKTNTEAFF
>TRBV2|NA|TRBJ2-2|NA
TGTGCCAGTACGGGACAATTCAACACCGGGGAGCTGTTTTTT
CASTGQFNTGELFF
>TRBV7-9|NA|TRBJ1-1|NA
TGTGCCAGCACCACTACTCTGGGGGGCACTGAAGCTTTCTTT
CASTTTLGGTEAFF
>TRBV5-1|once|TRBJ1-2|TRBD1
TGCGCCAGCAGCCAGGCTCTGGGACAGGGAGACTATGGCTACACCTTC
CASSQALGQGDYGYTF
>TRBV6-5|NA|TRBJ1-2|NA
TGTGCCAGCAGGTGGAAGGTGAGGGGCTACACCTTC
CASRWKVRGYTF
>TRBV5-8|many|TRBJ2-7|NA
TGTGCCAGCAGCCCCAAGACTTATTCCTACGAGCAGTACTTC
CASSPKTYSYEQYF
>TRBV27|NA|TRBJ2-1|NA
TGTGCCAGCAGTTTATTCTATTTACTTTCCCTCCATGGTTCCTACAATGAGCAGTTCTTC
CASSLFYLLSLHGSYNEQFF
>TRBV6-1|NA|TRBJ2-1|NA
TGTGCCAGCAGTGTCTCGCTTTCTAGTAGCGCGGCCTACAATGAGCAGTTCTTC
CASSVSLSSSAAYNEQFF
>TRBV2|NA|TRBJ2-7|TRBD2
TGTGCCAGCAGCTACTCTCCCGGGACTAGCGTTTACGAGCAGTACTTC
CASSYSPGTSVYEQYF
>TRBV10-2|NA|TRBJ2-7|NA
TGCGCCAGCAGACTTAGCGGTCCCTCCTACGAGCAGTACTTC
CASRLSGPSYEQYF
>TRBV11-2|NA|TRBJ1-1|NA
TGTGCCAGCACCCCCTTTCGGAACACTGAAGCTTTCTTT
CASTPFRNTEAFF
>TRBV7-8|NA|TRBJ2-2|TRBD1
TGTGCCAGCAGCCACCTATCGTGGGGGACAGGGACCGGGGAGCTGTTTTTT
CASSHLSWGTGTGELFF
>TRBV9|NA|TRBJ1-4|TRBD1
TGTGCCAGCAGCGTTTCCGGACAGGGGCCTAATGAAAAACTGTTTTTT
CASSVSGQGPNEKLFF
>TRBV11-2|NA|TRBJ1-3|NA
TGTGCCAGCAGCCTCACAGGAGCCTCTGGAAACACCATATATTTT
CASSLTGASGNTIYF
>TRBV3-1/TRBV3-2|NA|TRBJ1-4|NA
TGTGCCAGCAGCCATCGAAGCTGGGGGGATAATGAAAAACTGTTTTTT
CASSHRSWGDNEKLFF
>TRBV10-1|NA|TRBJ2-3|NA
TGCGCCAGCTCTGACAGGGTGAAGGGACTAGTAGCGGCAGATACGCAGTATTTT
CASSDRVKGLVAADTQYF
>TRBV6-7|NA|TRBJ2-1|NA
TGTGCCAGCAGTTACTGGCGGGACAATGAGCAGTTCTTC
CASSYWRDNEQFF
>TRBV5-1|NA|TRBJ1-1|TRBD1
TGCGCCAGCAGCTCTATGGACAGGGGGAACACTGAAGCTTTCTTT
CASSSMDRGNTEAFF
>TRBV9|NA|TRBJ2-3|NA
TGTGCCAGCAGCGTAGGGGGCGGAACCACAGATACGCAGTATTTT
CASSVGGGTTDTQYF
>TRBV6-5|NA|TRBJ2-3|NA
TGTGCCAGCAGTCTTGACTATGGAGGGGCAGATACGCAGTATTTT
CASSLDYGGADTQYF
>TRBV4-2|NA|TRBJ2-1|TRBD2
TGTGCCAGCAGCCCCTGGACTAGCGGGAGAGGGGGAAGGGATGAGCAGTTCTTC
CASSPWTSGRGGRDEQFF
>TRBV2|NA|TRBJ1-5|NA
TGTGCCAGCAGGAAAAAGTGGCAGGGTGGCCAGCCCCAGCATTTT
CASRKKWQGGQPQHF
>TRBV15|NA|TRBJ2-5|TRBD2
TGTGCCACCAGCAGAGGTTCCGGGACTAGCGGCCATCTGCAAGAGACCCAGTACTTC
CATSRGSGTSGHLQETQYF
>TRBV30|NA|TRBJ2-7|NA
TGTGCCTGGAGTGTTGGGACAAACTACGAGCAGTACTTC
CAWSVGTNYEQYF
>TRBV9|NA|TRBJ2-1|NA
TGTGCCAGCAGCGTAGATCCCGGTGGCGGGACCCCCTACAATGAGCAGTTCTTC
CASSVDPGGGTPYNEQFF
>TRBV6-5|few|TRBJ1-2|TRBD1
TGTGCCAGCGAGGAAACCGGGACAGGGATTGGCTACACCTTC
CASEETGTGIGYTF
>TRBV15|NA|TRBJ2-6|TRBD1
TGTGCCACCAGCAGATCTAGAGGACAGGGGGTGTCTGATGGGGCCAACGTCCTGACTTTC
CATSRSRGQGVSDGANVLTF
>TRBV29-1|NA|TRBJ2-1|TRBD2
TGCAGCGTTGGCGGTGCTAGCGGGAGGCGCGTTGAGCAGTTCTTC
CSVGGASGRRVEQFF
>TRBV12-3/TRBV12-4|NA|TRBJ1-1|NA
TGTGCCAGCAGTTTAGTAGGGGACACTGAAGCTTTCTTT
CASSLVGDTEAFF